The 18 T cell receptor beta chains below all came from one sample that was sequenced in a study of cytomegalovirus exposure and HLA in healthy donors. The data were produced by immunoSEQ multiplex PCR, yet TCRdb's version contains in-frame clones alone and is incomplete. The profile shows tens of thousands of clones, almost 85% of them singletons. The sequenced material came from PBMCs. All receptors derive from a woman younger than 30 in good health and CMV-seropositive.

The table lists this clone with a count of one. The chain carries TRBV10-3 and TRBJ2-2; 7 bases map to TRBD1. The CDR3 contains 15 residues. V lost 6 bases, J lost 7 bases, and 11 bases stayed unmatched. Germline-derived CDR1 and CDR2 are ENHRY and SYGVKD. For the CDR3, the DNA is TGTGCCATCAGATCCGGGACAGAGCGCCACGGGGAGCTGTTTTTT. It translates to CAIRSGTERHGELFF.

The V and J genes are TRBV9 and TRBJ1-1; D perhaps matches TRBD1 (6 bases). In germline, CDR1 is SGDLS, CDR2 YYNGEE. This CDR3 has 15 amino acids. With 1 base removed from V and 2 bases from J, the gap between germline ends came to 12 bases. This CDR3 reads CASSVSGGGNTEAFF. The DNA of the CDR3 is TGTGCCAGCAGCGTAAGTGGGGGGGGCAACACTGAAGCTTTCTTT.

The chain carries TRBV28 and TRBJ2-2, with D perhaps matching TRBD1 (6 bases). There are 16 residues in the CDR3. Trimming left V 7 bases short and J 1 base short, with 16 bases between. In germline, CDR1 is MDHEN, CDR2 SYDVKM. The CDR3 bases are TGTGCCAGCACTCCTATTGGGGGCCTGAACACCGGGGAGCTGTTTTTT. Residues: CASTPIGGLNTGELFF.

This clone was seen a handful of times. V and J are TRBV7-6 and TRBJ2-3; TRBD1 agrees at 10 bases. The J segment lost 4 bases and the V segment lost 3 bases, leaving 1 base of the junction unmatched. In germline, CDR1 is SGHVS, CDR2 FNYEAQ. CDR3 size: 14 residues. CDR3 sequence reads: CASSLGTGADTQYF. In DNA form, the CDR3 reads TGTGCCAGCAGCTTGGGGACAGGGGCAGATACGCAGTATTTT.

This chain links TRBV20-1 with TRBJ2-1; D might be TRBD1 (5 bases). The germline V gene has CDR1 DFQATT and CDR2 SNEGSKA (reference sequence). This CDR3 region has 11 residues. The V and J ends lost 6 bases and 8 bases respectively, with 11 bases between them. The CDR3 is CSAPQGYEQFF. CDR3 nucleotides: TGCAGTGCCCCCCAGGGCTATGAGCAGTTCTTC.

This clone was seen just once. This rearrangement joins TRBV10-3 to TRBJ1-2; TRBD1 agrees at 8 bases. The trim removed 6 bases at V and 6 bases at J, leaving 6 bases unmatched. The germline CDR1 and CDR2 sequences are ENHRY and SYGVKD. CDR3 length: 13 residues. The CDR3 sequence: CAISLQGDNGYTF. CDR3 coding DNA: TGTGCCATCAGCCTACAGGGGGATAATGGCTACACCTTC.

This clone was recorded only once. The chain joins TRBV6-5 to TRBJ2-5; 10 nucleotides line up with TRBD1. The J call may not be correct, given that the DNA end is closer to TRBJ2-7. Germline CDR1 reads MNHEY; CDR2 reads SVGAGI. This CDR3 region has 13 residues. Written as DNA, the CDR3 is TGTGCCAGCAGAAGGGACAGGGGCCACGAGCAGTACTTC. Translating it yields CASRRDRGHEQYF.

The gene calls are TRBV19 and TRBJ1-6; 8 bases line up with TRBD1. CDR3 length: 17 amino acids. Germline V gives CDR1 LNHDA, CDR2 SQIVND (reference sequence). V shed 3 bases and J 5 bases; nucleotides not matched to a gene: 9. CDR3 nucleotides: TGTGCCAGTAGTATTGAAGGCAGGGGGCTCGATAATTCACCCCTCCACTTT. Protein product: CASSIEGRGLDNSPLHF.

This clone is deemed medium-sized. This chain links TRBV27 with TRBJ2-7; D perhaps matches TRBD2 (6 bases). CDR1 is MNHEY and CDR2 is SMNVEV in the germline V gene (reference sequence). The ends were cut back, 11 bases at V and 0 bases at J, with 11 bases in the middle. The CDR3 consists of 12 residues. The CDR3 bases are TGTGCCGCGGCGACTAGCTCCTACGAGCAGTACTTC. Protein: CAAATSSYEQYF.

This chain links TRBV6-1 with TRBJ1-5, with unresolved D. The CDR3 is 16 amino acids. Germline lookup yields CDR1 MNHNS and CDR2 SASEGT. Deletions cut 2 bases from V and 0 bases from J, with 11 bases between. CDR3 coding DNA: TGTGCCAGCAGTGAAAGTCTGGCGGATAGCAATCAGCCCCAGCATTTT. Translation: CASSESLADSNQPQHF.

The rearrangement joins TRBV4-3 to TRBJ1-6; D gene ambiguous. CDR1 and CDR2 (germline): LGHNA, YSLEER. Trimming pared 0 bases from V and 1 base from J, leaving 4 bases between. The CDR3 has 15 amino acids. The CDR3 sequence is CASSQDQSYNSPLHF. As DNA, the CDR3 is TGCGCCAGCAGCCAAGACCAATCCTATAATTCACCCCTCCACTTT.

The rearrangement uses TRBV27 and TRBJ1-1, with 9 bases lining up with TRBD1. The V and J ends lost 5 bases and 3 bases, in that order; junction bases with no gene match: 4. Germline V gene lookup returns CDR1 MNHEY and CDR2 SMNVEV (reference sequence). The CDR3 length is 14 residues. The CDR3 coding sequence is TGTGCCAGCAGTCCCAGGACAGGGGACACTGAAGCTTTCTTT. It specifies CASSPRTGDTEAFF.

The V call is TRBV7-3, the J call TRBJ2-2; TRBD2 matches at 11 bases. CDR1 and CDR2 from the germline V gene are SGHTA and FQGTGA. V lost 5 bases and J lost 0; bases outside the gene matches: 5. This CDR3 has 17 amino acids. The CDR3 DNA reads TGTGCCAGCAGCCTAAATAGCGGGGGGGCGAACACCGGGGAGCTGTTTTTT. Translation gives CASSLNSGGANTGELFF.

This chain connects TRBV4-2 to TRBJ2-1, with 12 bases matching TRBD2. Germline assignment: CDR1 LGHNA and CDR2 YNFKEQ. The CDR3 has 18 amino acids. The V gene end was trimmed by 0 bases and the J gene end by 4 bases; junction bases not matched to a gene: 7. In DNA, the CDR3 is TGTGCCAGCAGCCAAGATTTCCCTAGCGGGGGGGTTTACAATGAGCAGTTCTTC. This translates into CASSQDFPSGGVYNEQFF.

This rearrangement joins TRBV7-2 to TRBJ2-5; D gene ambiguous. Trimming cost V 2 bases and J 1 base, with 5 bases left between them. Germline V gives CDR1 SGHTA, CDR2 FQGNSA. The CDR3 has 13 residues. CDR3 sequence (DNA): TGTGCCAGCAGCTTATCATTCCAAGAGACCCAGTACTTC. It yields the protein CASSLSFQETQYF.

The CDR3 DNA follows: TGTGCCAGCGCCGGGCAGGGGGCAGGACGGAAACCTAACTATGGCTACACCTTC. Translating gives CASAGQGAGRKPNYGYTF. The chain couples TRBV28 to TRBJ1-2; 8 bases are shared with TRBD1. V shed 8 bases and J 0 bases; nucleotides not matched to a gene: 17. Germline V CDR1 and CDR2: MDHEN, SYDVKM. CDR3 length: 18 residues.

This clone showed up just once. This chain links TRBV27 with TRBJ1-2, with 9 bases aligning to TRBD1. Trimming cost V 4 bases and J 7 bases; bases outside gene matches: 4. The CDR3 is 13 residues long. Germline loops: CDR1 MNHEY, CDR2 SMNVEV (reference sequence). This chain's CDR3 is CASSSPGQGGYTF. CDR3 coding DNA: TGTGCCAGCAGTTCGCCGGGACAGGGTGGCTACACCTTC.

This clone was observed a single time. The chain recombines TRBV18 with TRBJ1-6, with D unclear. This CDR3 spans 16 amino acids. Trimming left V 3 bases short and J 7 bases short, with 16 bases between. CDR1 and CDR2 from the germline V gene are KGHSH and LQKENI. DNA for the CDR3: TGTGCCAGCTCACCCCCTTCGGCGGCGGGGAATTCACCCCTCCACTTT. Translation: CASSPPSAAGNSPLHF.